The present TCR beta chain was sequenced within a study of CD8 T cells in ankylosing spondylitis. Study-wide findings and caveats: Disease-linked clones proved CD8+ and comparatively uncommon in peripheral blood. In the blood and synovial fluid of reactive arthritis, some motif variants had been previously reported. Blood from ankylosing spondylitis patients appeared to carry a characteristic roughly eight-variant TCR beta motif.

This clonotype was counted between two and nine times. The target antigen is unknown. Quantitative barcoded 5'-RACE was used to prepare TCR beta libraries. TCRdb used MiXCR to reprocess the 5' RACE reads, holding one entry per CDR3 protein. The sample has roughly 150,000 distinct CDR3 sequences; 9.8% are singletons. The germline V gene has CDR1 SGHDT and CDR2 YYEEEE. The length of the CDR3 is 14 residues. V dropped 0 bases and J dropped 5 bases, with 9 bases sitting between them. This receptor was taken from a female donor with ankylosing spondylitis or in good health (not recorded which). V is TRBV5-6 and J is TRBJ2-1; D is possibly TRBD2 (5 bases). Material: blood, either unsorted or a sorted T cell fraction (not recorded which). CDR3 in DNA: TGTGCCAGCAGCTTGGGGGGAGTCCACAATGAGCAGTTCTTC. Protein sequence: CASSLGGVHNEQFF.